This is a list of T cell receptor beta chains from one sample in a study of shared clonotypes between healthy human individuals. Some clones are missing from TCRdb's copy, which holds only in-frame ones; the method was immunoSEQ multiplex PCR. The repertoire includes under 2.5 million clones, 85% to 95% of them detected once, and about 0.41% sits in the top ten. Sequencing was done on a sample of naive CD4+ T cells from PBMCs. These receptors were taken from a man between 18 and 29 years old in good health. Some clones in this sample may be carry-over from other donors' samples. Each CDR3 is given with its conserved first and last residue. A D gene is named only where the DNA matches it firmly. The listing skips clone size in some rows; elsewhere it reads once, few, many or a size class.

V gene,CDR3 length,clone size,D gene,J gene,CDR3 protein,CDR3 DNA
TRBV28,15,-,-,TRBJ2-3,CASSLFGGGGNTQYF,TGTGCCAGCAGTTTATTTGGGGGAGGCGGAAATACGCAGTATTTT
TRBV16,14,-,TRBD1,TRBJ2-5,CASSQGQWTETQYF,TGTGCCAGCAGCCAGGGACAGTGGACAGAGACCCAGTACTTC
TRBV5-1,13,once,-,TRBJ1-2,CASSFGGAQGYTF,TGCGCCAGCAGCTTTGGGGGCGCGCAGGGCTACACCTTC
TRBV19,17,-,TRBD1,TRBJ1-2,CASSIVGQGDSHYGYTF,TGTGCCAGTAGTATCGTGGGACAGGGTGATTCTCACTATGGCTACACCTTC
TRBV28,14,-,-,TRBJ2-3,CASKEGGTTDTQYF,TGTGCCAGCAAGGAAGGCGGGACCACAGATACGCAGTATTTT
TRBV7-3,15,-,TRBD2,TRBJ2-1,CASSLASGSVNEQFF,TGTGCCAGCAGCTTAGCTAGCGGGAGTGTGAATGAGCAGTTCTTC
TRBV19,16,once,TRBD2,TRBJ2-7,CASSISGTSDTYEQYF,TGTGCCAGTAGTATCTCCGGGACTAGCGACACTTACGAGCAGTACTTC
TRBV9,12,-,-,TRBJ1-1,CASGRGSTEAFF,TGTGCCAGCGGCCGGGGGTCCACTGAAGCTTTCTTT
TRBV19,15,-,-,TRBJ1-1,CASSIVGQKNTEAFF,TGTGCCAGTAGTATCGTCGGCCAGAAGAACACTGAAGCTTTCTTT
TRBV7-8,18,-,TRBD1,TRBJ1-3,CASSSTRTTGTGGNTIYF,TGTGCCAGCAGCTCAACACGAACGACAGGGACAGGTGGAAACACCATATATTTT
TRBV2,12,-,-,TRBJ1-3,CASSVAGNTIYF,TGTGCCAGCAGTGTTGCCGGAAACACCATATATTTT
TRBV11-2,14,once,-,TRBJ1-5,CASSRDGRGQPQHF,TGTGCCAGCAGCCGGGACGGAAGGGGTCAGCCCCAGCATTTT
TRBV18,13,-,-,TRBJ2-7,CASSPGSTYEQYF,TGTGCCAGCTCACCTGGAAGCACCTACGAGCAGTACTTC
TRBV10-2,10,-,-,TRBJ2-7,CASRRTEQYF,TGCGCCAGCCGCCGTACCGAGCAGTACTTC
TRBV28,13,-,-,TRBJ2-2,CASSTTGTGELFF,TGTGCCAGCAGCACGACTGGGACCGGGGAGCTGTTTTTT
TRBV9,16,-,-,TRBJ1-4,CASSVGVTGEGEKLFF,TGTGCCAGCAGCGTAGGAGTGACGGGGGAAGGGGAAAAACTGTTTTTT
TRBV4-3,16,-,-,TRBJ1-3,CASSQEVGSSGNTIYF,TGCGCCAGCAGCCAAGAGGTGGGGTCTTCTGGAAACACCATATATTTT
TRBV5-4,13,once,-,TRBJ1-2,CASSDRNREGYTF,TGTGCCAGCAGCGATCGGAACAGGGAAGGCTACACCTTC
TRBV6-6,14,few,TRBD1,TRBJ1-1,CASSPLGQITEAFF,TGTGCCAGCAGTCCCTTGGGACAGATCACTGAAGCTTTCTTT
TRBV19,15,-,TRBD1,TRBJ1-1,CASSQNGGQGTEAFF,TGTGCCAGTAGCCAAAATGGGGGACAGGGGACTGAAGCTTTCTTT
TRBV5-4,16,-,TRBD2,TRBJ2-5,CASSAVLAGGKETQYF,TGTGCCAGCAGCGCCGTACTAGCGGGAGGAAAAGAGACCCAGTACTTC
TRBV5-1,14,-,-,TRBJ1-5,CASSFEGGNQPQHF,TGCGCCAGCAGCTTCGAGGGGGGGAATCAGCCCCAGCATTTT
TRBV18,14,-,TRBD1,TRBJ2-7,CASSPLGQNYEQYF,TGTGCCAGCTCACCTTTGGGACAGAACTACGAGCAGTACTTC
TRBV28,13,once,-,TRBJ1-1,CTSSFQLNPEAFF,TGTACCAGCAGTTTTCAGCTTAACCCAGAAGCTTTCTTT